This is a list of T cell receptor beta chains from one sample in a study of response to subunit inactivated influenza vaccine. TCRdb called the RT-PCR reads again in MiXCR, with one record for every CDR3 protein. The profile covers just under 550,000 distinct CDR3 sequences, with around 25% appearing a single time and 2.8% taken by the ten largest. These data are also associated with another study on T cells expressing NK-cell markers.

Sequences were derived from CD4+ T cells sorted from PBMCs, sampled approximately 12 days after vaccination. The receptors were sampled from a man in his forties or fifties who received an inactivated influenza vaccine. Each CDR3 is given with its conserved first and last residue. Fields, in order: D gene, clone size, J gene, V gene, CDR3 length, CDR3 protein, CDR3 DNA. D genes are given only for firm matches. Clone size is shown for a subset of rows, as once, few, many or a class of expanded clone.

NA	NA	TRBJ2-3	TRBV7-9	14	CASSLAVGSDTQYF	TGTGCCAGCAGCTTAGCCGTCGGCTCAGATACGCAGTATTTT
NA	many	TRBJ2-7	TRBV6-5	15	CASSYSHSGQYEQYF	TGTGCCAGCAGTTACTCACACTCAGGACAGTACGAGCAGTACTTC
TRBD1	NA	TRBJ2-2	TRBV6-1	14	CASRGQGSTGELFF	TGTGCCAGCAGGGGACAGGGAAGCACCGGGGAGCTGTTTTTT
NA	many	TRBJ2-2	TRBV7-9	14	CASSLKLATGELFF	TGTGCCAGCAGCTTAAAACTAGCCACCGGGGAGCTGTTTTTT
TRBD1	few	TRBJ1-5	TRBV6-2/TRBV6-3	13	CASRRTGGQPQHF	TGTGCCAGCAGGCGGACAGGTGGACAGCCCCAGCATTTT
TRBD2	NA	TRBJ2-3	TRBV28	16	CASSFVAGRDTDTQYF	TGTGCCAGCAGTTTTGTTGCCGGGAGGGACACAGATACGCAGTATTTT
NA	NA	TRBJ2-2	TRBV7-7	17	CASSLTPASRAGGELFF	TGTGCTAGCAGCCTTACCCCCGCCTCCAGGGCGGGCGGGGAGCTGTTTTTT
TRBD2	NA	TRBJ2-1	TRBV12-3/TRBV12-4	14	CASRLSGRAYEQFF	TGTGCCAGCAGGTTATCTGGGAGGGCCTATGAGCAGTTCTTC
NA	few	TRBJ1-2	TRBV5-1	15	CASSNVARGAGGYTF	TGCGCCAGCAGCAATGTGGCCCGGGGGGCAGGTGGCTACACCTTC
NA	NA	TRBJ2-7	TRBV2	12	CASQQGSYEQYF	TGTGCCAGCCAACAGGGAAGCTACGAGCAGTACTTC
TRBD2	many	TRBJ2-1	TRBV4-2	16	CASSLGAGGYYNEQFF	TGTGCCAGCAGCCTAGGCGCGGGGGGTTACTACAATGAGCAGTTCTTC
TRBD1	NA	TRBJ2-1	TRBV5-1	15	CASSLIGQGRNEQFF	TGCGCCAGCAGCCTGATCGGACAGGGAAGAAATGAGCAGTTCTTC
NA	NA	TRBJ2-7	TRBV12-3/TRBV12-4	15	CASSPPPQGPYEQYF	TGTGCCAGCAGTCCCCCTCCACAGGGCCCCTACGAGCAGTACTTC
TRBD1	NA	TRBJ2-2	TRBV19	15	CASRVGGKDTGELFF	TGTGCCAGTAGGGTAGGGGGCAAGGACACCGGGGAGCTGTTTTTT
TRBD2	few	TRBJ2-1	TRBV28	14	CASKSGGFGNEQFF	TGTGCCAGCAAAAGCGGGGGGTTCGGGAATGAGCAGTTCTTC
TRBD1	NA	TRBJ2-1	TRBV10-3	14	CAISEGQGINEQFF	TGTGCCATCAGTGAGGGACAGGGGATCAATGAGCAGTTCTTC
TRBD1	few	TRBJ2-5	TRBV24-1	16	CATSDPRTGPSGTQYF	TGTGCCACCAGTGATCCAAGGACAGGGCCTAGTGGGACCCAGTACTTC
NA	once	TRBJ1-2	TRBV24-1	14	CATSDFSINYGYTF	TGTGCCACCAGTGATTTTTCTATTAACTATGGCTACACCTTC
NA	NA	TRBJ2-5	TRBV11-2	15	CASSLWVDPKETQYF	TGTGCCAGCAGCTTATGGGTCGACCCGAAAGAGACCCAGTACTTC
TRBD1	few	TRBJ2-7	TRBV12-3/TRBV12-4	13	CASRDRGIYEQYF	TGTGCCAGCAGGGACAGGGGAATATACGAGCAGTACTTC
NA	NA	TRBJ2-7	TRBV11-2	16	CASSALGKGPIYEQYF	TGTGCCAGCAGCGCACTAGGAAAGGGGCCGATCTACGAGCAGTACTTC
NA	NA	TRBJ2-5	TRBV6-1	17	CASSESITGGSSETQYF	TGTGCCAGCAGTGAAAGCATTACGGGTGGATCTTCGGAGACCCAGTACTTC
NA	many	TRBJ2-2	TRBV5-1	13	CASSLYATGELFF	TGCGCCAGCAGCTTGTATGCGACCGGGGAGCTGTTTTTT
NA	NA	TRBJ2-7	TRBV7-2	13	CASSFTGFYEQYF	TGCGCCAGCAGCTTCACAGGATTTTACGAGCAGTACTTC
TRBD2	few	TRBJ2-1	TRBV20-1	19	CSARATQTSGDYSYNEQFF	TGCAGTGCTAGAGCAACTCAGACTAGCGGGGATTACTCCTACAATGAGCAGTTCTTC
NA	NA	TRBJ1-4	TRBV5-1	18	CASSVGQFHTTSNEKLFF	TGCGCCAGCAGCGTTGGACAGTTCCACACGACCTCTAATGAAAAACTGTTTTTT
NA	few	TRBJ2-6	TRBV10-3	17	CAISGRTGSSGANVLTF	TGTGCCATCAGTGGACGGACGGGGAGCTCTGGGGCCAACGTCCTGACTTTC
NA	NA	TRBJ2-7	TRBV6-5	15	CASSWRERGRHEQYF	TGTGCCAGCAGTTGGCGGGAGAGGGGGAGGCACGAGCAGTACTTC
NA	few	TRBJ1-4	TRBV4-2	14	CASSRWGPNEKLFF	TGTGCCAGCAGCCGGTGGGGCCCCAATGAAAAACTGTTTTTT
NA	NA	TRBJ2-5	TRBV7-2	13	CASSLEIRETQYF	TGTGCCAGCAGCTTAGAAATACGGGAGACCCAGTACTTC
NA	once	TRBJ1-1	TRBV29-1	12	CSVSSTTDGAFF	TGCAGCGTTTCCTCGACGACCGACGGCGCTTTCTTT
NA	few	TRBJ2-1	TRBV12-5	10	CARRGNEQFF	TGTGCTAGAAGAGGGAATGAGCAGTTCTTC